These 29 T cell receptor beta chains were all obtained from the same sample, sequenced in a study of blood T cells in healthy people across ages. A second PCR, run for 7 to 11 cycles, used a sample-barcoded 5' primer plus a J-beta primer mix. TCRdb ran MiXCR on the 5' RACE reads and lists one entry per CDR3 protein. Among approximately 1,000,000 distinct CDR3 sequences listed, around two fifths were seen once. The sample consisted of blood. These receptors were obtained from a man aged 18 to 29 in good health.

The chain recombines TRBV4-2 with TRBJ2-1; 7 bases agree with TRBD2. V lost 0 bases to trimming and J lost 10 bases; unmatched junction nucleotides: 3. Per the germline V gene, CDR1 is LGHNA and CDR2 is YNFKEQ. The CDR3 loop spans 13 amino acids. The CDR3 DNA reads TGTGCCAGCAGCCAAGAGGGAGGGGCAGAGCAGTTCTTC. It translates to CASSQEGGAEQFF.

This clonotype was counted only a few times. This rearrangement joins TRBV20-1 to TRBJ1-1; TRBD1 agrees at 11 bases. The CDR3 has 17 amino acids. The germline V gene encodes CDR1 DFQATT and CDR2 SNEGSKA (reference sequence). V gave up 2 bases and J gave up 4 bases; unmatched junction bases: 12. The CDR3: CSARPRDRGSVGTEAFF. The CDR3 bases are TGCAGTGCTAGACCCCGGGACAGGGGGTCGGTTGGCACTGAAGCTTTCTTT.

In its sample, this clonotype was seen a few times. The J gene is TRBJ1-1, the V gene TRBV2; a possible D gene is TRBD1 (5 bases). Per germline, CDR1 SNHLY and CDR2 FYNNEI. Trimming took off 6 bases at V and 5 bases at J, with 13 bases between the two ends. The CDR3 sequence is 13 residues long. The CDR3 protein is CASRAGTWTEAFF. The CDR3 DNA sequence: TGTGCCAGCAGGGCCGGGACGTGGACTGAAGCTTTCTTT.

This clonotype appeared a few times. CDR3 in amino acids: CASNLVGGTKWNEQFF. The CDR3 DNA reads as TGTGCCAGCAACTTGGTGGGGGGGACAAAGTGGAATGAGCAGTTCTTC. The chain carries TRBV12-3 or TRBV12-4 and TRBJ2-1; a weak D match, TRBD2 (7 bases). The CDR3 consists of 16 residues. Trimming removed 7 bases at V and 7 bases at J, with 23 bases between.

The J gene is TRBJ2-3, the V gene TRBV6-6, with D maybe TRBD2 (6 bases). V was clipped by 8 bases and J by 3 bases, with 12 bases between them. CDR1 is MNHNY, CDR2 SVGAGI, per germline (reference sequence). This CDR3 comprises 13 residues. CDR3 nucleotide sequence: TGTGCCAGCTCGGGACTTTGGACAGATACGCAGTATTTT. The encoded protein is CASSGLWTDTQYF.

This clonotype was observed many times. The gene calls are TRBV5-1 and TRBJ2-7; D is undetermined. The CDR3 is 15 residues long. Germline assignment: CDR1 SGHRS and CDR2 YFSETQ. Trimming took 5 bases from V and 0 from J, leaving 15 bases between them. In DNA form, the CDR3 reads TGCGCCAGCAGTCCCATAGTCGGCAACTCCTACGAGCAGTACTTC. This codes for CASSPIVGNSYEQYF.

The table lists this clonotype with a few counts. The rearrangement links TRBV3-1 to TRBJ2-5; possibly TRBD2 for D (5 bases). Germline assignment: CDR1 LGHDT and CDR2 YNNKEL (reference sequence). Trimming pared 0 bases from V and 1 base from J, leaving 12 bases between. CDR3 length: 16 amino acids. The CDR3 here is CASSQDRRMAQETQYF. The DNA of the CDR3 is TGTGCCAGCAGCCAAGATCGGAGGATGGCCCAAGAGACCCAGTACTTC.

This chain connects TRBV2 to TRBJ1-1; 8 nucleotides match TRBD1. V was clipped by 10 bases and J by 1 base; unmatched bases: 5. Germline V gives CDR1 SNHLY, CDR2 FYNNEI. CDR3 length: 13 amino acids. In DNA, the CDR3 is TGTGCCATTAAGGGGACAGGGAACACTGAAGCTTTCTTT. It codes for CAIKGTGNTEAFF.

The sample holds a few counts of this clonotype. The rearrangement uses TRBV6-1 and TRBJ2-7, with D perhaps TRBD1 or TRBD2 (6 bases each). The CDR3 spans 18 residues. The V end was cut by 5 bases, the J end by 5 bases, with 28 bases between. Germline V lookup: CDR1 MNHNS, CDR2 SASEGT. CDR3 residues: CASSPRGGGRVVCDEQYF. CDR3 DNA: TGTGCCAGCAGTCCCCGAGGTGGGGGGCGCGTCGTTTGTGACGAGCAGTACTTC.

The chain employs TRBV29-1 and TRBJ2-3, with TRBD2 matching over 11 bases. V lost 2 bases and J lost 0; bases outside the gene matches: 4. The CDR3 spans 16 residues. CDR1 is SQVTM and CDR2 is ANQGSEA in the germline V gene. The CDR3 sequence: CSVEPLAGGSTDTQYF. In nucleotides, the CDR3 is TGCAGCGTTGAACCCCTAGCGGGGGGCAGCACAGATACGCAGTATTTT.

The CDR3 is CASSPGVTSGNTIYF. The CDR3 coding sequence is TGTGCCAGCAGCCCAGGAGTTACCTCTGGAAACACCATATATTTT. The V and J genes are TRBV7-9 and TRBJ1-3; no reliable D call. This CDR3 contains 15 residues. V lost 5 bases, J lost 0 bases, and 11 bases lay in between. From germline, CDR1 is SEHNR and CDR2 FQNEAQ (reference sequence).

This clonotype was recorded a few times. The genes are TRBV20-1 and TRBJ1-6, with TRBD1 as a possible D gene (5 bases). The CDR3 has 15 residues. Germline CDR1 reads DFQATT; CDR2 reads SNEGSKA (reference sequence). V lost 2 bases, J lost 8 bases, and 16 bases lay in between. This CDR3 is CSARSSPQGDSPLHF. The CDR3 DNA reads as TGCAGTGCTAGATCTTCCCCGCAGGGCGATTCACCCCTCCACTTT.

The gene calls are TRBV11-2 and TRBJ2-2, with D hard to call. The germline V gene encodes CDR1 SGHAT and CDR2 FQNNGV. This CDR3 has 13 amino acids. Trimming shortened V by 1 base and J by 10 bases, and 10 bases separated the two germline ends. For the CDR3, the DNA is TGTGCCAGCAGCTTAGGTCCGGCCCTGGAGCTGTTTTTT. Encoded protein: CASSLGPALELFF. Using reference TRBV11-2 and TRBJ2-2 for the parts outside the CDR3, the full variable domain is EAGVAQSPRYKIIEKRQSVAFWCNPISGHATLYWYQQILGQGPKLLIQFQNNGVVDDSQLPKDRFSAERLKGVDSTLKIQPAKLEDSAVYLCASSLGPALELFFGEGSRLTVL.

This clonotype came up once. The J gene is TRBJ1-1, the V gene TRBV6-6; D perhaps matches TRBD1 (5 bases). Germline lookup yields CDR1 MNHNY and CDR2 SVGAGI (reference sequence). V lost 7 bases and J lost 4, with 19 bases in between. The CDR3 length is 15 residues. CDR3 region: CASTLDVPRGTEAFF. CDR3 nucleotides: TGTGCCAGCACCCTCGACGTACCGAGGGGCACTGAAGCTTTCTTT.

The V gene is TRBV5-6, the J gene TRBJ2-1; D gene unclear. Germline V CDR1 and CDR2: SGHDT, YYEEEE. Trimming stripped 2 bases from V and 0 bases from J, with 9 bases between. This CDR3 is 15 amino acids long. The CDR3 spells CASSFVRSSYNEQFF. DNA of the CDR3: TGTGCCAGCAGCTTTGTTAGGAGCTCCTACAATGAGCAGTTCTTC.

This chain connects TRBV18 to TRBJ1-3, with D hard to call. Germline assignment: CDR1 KGHSH and CDR2 LQKENI. Trimming took off 2 bases at V and 0 bases at J, with 8 bases between the two ends. The CDR3 consists of 15 residues. CDR3 sequence reads: CASSPTRGSGNTIYF. CDR3 in DNA: TGTGCCAGCTCACCAACCCGGGGCTCTGGAAACACCATATATTTT.

Of note for this clonotype: The CDR3 carries no conserved terminal phenylalanine or tryptophan, so it likely arises from a read error. V gene TRBV29-1 combines with J gene TRBJ2-3, with D tentatively TRBD2 (6 bases). V lost 7 bases, J lost 2 bases, and 13 bases lay in between. The CDR3 has 13 residues. The germline CDR1 and CDR2 sequences are SQVTM and ANQGSEA. The DNA for the CDR3 is TGCAGCGCCGTAGGAGGGGCCACAGATACGCAGTATTTG. Protein sequence: CSAVGGATDTQYL.

This clonotype showed up just once. CDR3 DNA sequence: TGCGCCCTGCTCGGGGGTTCGTTGCAGCCCCAGCATTTT. Amino acid sequence: CALLGGSLQPQHF. This chain uses TRBV5-1 with TRBJ1-5; perhaps TRBD1 as D (5 bases). This CDR3 has 13 amino acids. V lost 10 bases and J 7 bases, leaving 18 bases between the germline ends. CDR1 is SGHRS and CDR2 is YFSETQ in the germline V gene.

This sequence joins TRBV4-1 and TRBJ2-1, with 9 bases that match TRBD2. The CDR3 extends over 17 amino acids. Trimming removed 0 bases from V and 13 bases from J; junction bases left unmatched: 16. The germline V gene encodes CDR1 MGHRA and CDR2 YSYEKL. CDR3 region: CASSQDLAGAKQETQFF. The CDR3 nucleotides read TGCGCCAGCAGCCAAGATTTAGCGGGGGCGAAACAAGAGACCCAGTTCTTC.

This chain joins TRBV20-1 and TRBJ1-4, with a tentative D call TRBD1 (5 bases). V gave up 0 bases and J gave up 7 bases, with 12 bases separating them. Germline loops: CDR1 DFQATT, CDR2 SNEGSKA (reference sequence). This CDR3 is 14 amino acids long. In DNA, the CDR3 is TGCAGTGCTAGAGATGGGGCGGGGGTTGAAAAACTGTTTTTT. Residues: CSARDGAGVEKLFF.

The gene calls are TRBV20-1 and TRBJ1-1; D perhaps matches TRBD1 (5 bases). The germline gives CDR1 DFQATT, CDR2 SNEGSKA (reference sequence). The CDR3 spans 15 residues. V lost 0 bases and J lost 3, with 14 bases in between. In nucleotides, the CDR3 is TGCAGTGCTAGAGATCTGGGACGAGGGGACACTGAAGCTTTCTTT. This codes for CSARDLGRGDTEAFF.

CDR3 sequence (DNA): TGTGCCAGCAGTTACTCGGGCGGGGGTAAGGAGGGAGATACGCAGTATTTT. Its translation: CASSYSGGGKEGDTQYF. The chain combines TRBV6-6 with TRBJ2-3; 7 bases match TRBD2. The CDR3 is made up of 17 amino acids. J gave up 5 bases and V 0 bases, and 11 bases lay outside the gene matches. Germline V lookup: CDR1 MNHNY, CDR2 SVGAGI (reference sequence).

The chain combines TRBV20-1 with TRBJ2-4; TRBD1 agrees at 11 bases. Trimming took 3 bases from V and 6 from J; bases not matched to a gene: 10. The CDR3 loop spans 16 amino acids. Germline V gives CDR1 DFQATT, CDR2 SNEGSKA (reference sequence). The CDR3 sequence: CSASWSTGTGGNIQYF. The CDR3 nucleotides are TGCAGTGCTAGTTGGTCCACCGGGACAGGGGGAAACATTCAGTACTTC.

V is TRBV5-1 and J is TRBJ2-3; the match to TRBD2 covers 13 bases. The J segment lost 2 bases and the V segment lost 0 bases, leaving 3 bases of the junction unmatched. The CDR3 loop spans 17 amino acids. Per the germline V gene, CDR1 is SGHRS and CDR2 is YFSETQ. DNA of the CDR3: TGCGCCAGCAGCTTGGTGACTAGCGGGGGGTCCACAGATACGCAGTATTTT. Translating it yields CASSLVTSGGSTDTQYF.

This sequence joins TRBV10-3 and TRBJ2-2; D not resolved. This CDR3 is 13 amino acids long. The germline gives CDR1 ENHRY, CDR2 SYGVKD. Trimming stripped 11 bases from V and 1 base from J, with 11 bases between. CDR3 sequence reads: CAVRTGNTGELFF. DNA of the CDR3: TGTGCCGTCCGGACGGGGAACACCGGGGAGCTGTTTTTT.

This clonotype showed up just a few times. V is TRBV19 and J is TRBJ2-1; 7 bases match TRBD1. With 4 bases clipped from V and 2 bases from J, the junction kept 2 bases outside the gene matches. CDR1 is LNHDA and CDR2 is SQIVND in the germline V gene (reference sequence). The CDR3 covers 14 residues. CDR3 loop: CASSTGTAYNEQFF. As DNA, the CDR3 is TGTGCCAGTAGTACGGGGACAGCCTACAATGAGCAGTTCTTC.

This chain uses TRBV9 with TRBJ1-6; a possible D gene is TRBD1 (5 bases). The CDR3 is 17 residues long. V was trimmed by 0 bases and J by 2 bases, leaving 12 bases between them. Per germline, CDR1 SGDLS and CDR2 YYNGEE. CDR3 region: CASSVADSNPYNSPLHF. DNA of the CDR3: TGTGCCAGCAGCGTAGCAGACAGCAACCCCTATAATTCACCCCTCCACTTT.

This clonotype was found a few times. An end of the junction differs from the germline gene, which may be a read error. The CDR3 DNA is TGTGCCAGCAGCCGCCAGACAGGGGGCAATCACCCCCAGCATTTT. Translated: CASSRQTGGNHPQHF. The chain is built from TRBV12-3 or TRBV12-4 and TRBJ1-5; 10 nucleotides match TRBD1. The CDR3 has 15 residues.

This chain connects TRBV25-1 to TRBJ2-3, with D possibly matching TRBD2 (5 bases). The CDR3 has 16 residues. CDR1 MGHDK and CDR2 SYGVNS come from the germline V gene. V was cut by 1 base and J by 3 bases, with 14 bases left in between. The CDR3 nucleotides read TGTGCCAGCAGTGAATGGGTAGGGAGAGGGACAGATACGCAGTATTTT. Its protein product is CASSEWVGRGTDTQYF.